What follows is one TCR beta chain and its context. These data are taken from a study of blood T cell repertoires in COVID-19. Assay used: immunoSEQ multiplex PCR; TCRdb lists only in-frame clones, some missing. The top ten clones hold roughly 5.7% of a sample with some 250,000 clones, 65% to 85% of them seen once. CDR3 length: 13 residues. Trimming cost V 6 bases and J 1 base; bases outside gene matches: 0. The germline V gene encodes CDR1 LNHDA and CDR2 SQIVND (reference sequence). The sequencing input was peripheral blood. The TCR originated in a man aged 80 or over with acute or convalescent COVID-19. V gene TRBV19 combines with J gene TRBJ1-5; 7 bases align to TRBD1. The CDR3, as DNA: TGTGCCAGTAGGGACAGGAGCAATCAGCCCCAGCATTTT. Its translation: CASRDRSNQPQHF.